A single T cell receptor beta chain is shown here with its context. The target antigen is unknown. After removal of 7 bases from V and 6 bases from J, the junction contained 8 bases not matched to a gene. The germline gives CDR1 LNHDA, CDR2 SQIVND (reference sequence). The CDR3 spans 14 residues. The source of the sample is a study of cytomegalovirus exposure and HLA in healthy donors. Study results and limitations: Researchers left out some V segments, among them TRBV6-2 and TRBV6-3, as indistinguishable. Rare TCR sequences dominated, though some public TCRs recurred in many donors. There were 150 or so TCR beta chains listed as cytomegalovirus-associated.

13 Jbeta primers and 60 Vbeta primers were used for the PCR. Assay used: immunoSEQ multiplex PCR; TCRdb lists only in-frame clones, some missing. The sample carries fewer than 110,000 clones, more than 65% recorded once. The J gene is TRBJ2-1, the V gene TRBV19, with 8 bases fitting TRBD2. The sequencing input was PBMCs. This receptor was taken from a male donor in good health and CMV-seronegative. As DNA, the CDR3 is TGTGCCAGTAAGGGGACTAGTATTAGCAATGAGCAGTTCTTC. It is translated as CASKGTSISNEQFF.